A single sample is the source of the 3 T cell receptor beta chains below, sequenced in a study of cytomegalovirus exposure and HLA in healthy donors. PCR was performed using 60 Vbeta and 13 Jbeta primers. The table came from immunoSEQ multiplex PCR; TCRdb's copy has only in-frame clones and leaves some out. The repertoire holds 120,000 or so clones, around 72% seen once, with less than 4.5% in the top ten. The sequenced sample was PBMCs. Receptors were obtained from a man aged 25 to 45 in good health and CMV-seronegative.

CDR3 nucleotides: TGCGCCAGCAGCGGATTGGGAGGGTCCTACGAGCAGTACTTC. It translates to CASSGLGGSYEQYF. The chain recombines TRBV5-1 with TRBJ2-7, with 7 bases identical to TRBD2. The CDR3 runs 14 residues. V was pared by 4 bases and J by 1 base, with 5 bases of the junction left unmatched. Germline loops: CDR1 SGHRS, CDR2 YFSETQ. Looking up the rest from reference TRBV5-1 and TRBJ2-7 gives the full variable domain: KAGVTQTPRYLIKTRGQQVTLSCSPISGHRSVSWYQQTPGQGLQFLFEYFSETQRNKGNFPGRFSGRQFSNSRSEMNVSTLELGDSALYLCASSGLGGSYEQYFGPGTRLTVT.

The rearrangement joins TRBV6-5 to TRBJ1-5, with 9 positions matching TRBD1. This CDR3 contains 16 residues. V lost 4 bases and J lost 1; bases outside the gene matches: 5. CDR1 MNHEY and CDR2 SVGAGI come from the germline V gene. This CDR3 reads CASSSTGGRSNQPQHF. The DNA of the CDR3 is TGTGCCAGCAGTTCGACAGGGGGTAGGAGCAATCAGCCCCAGCATTTT.

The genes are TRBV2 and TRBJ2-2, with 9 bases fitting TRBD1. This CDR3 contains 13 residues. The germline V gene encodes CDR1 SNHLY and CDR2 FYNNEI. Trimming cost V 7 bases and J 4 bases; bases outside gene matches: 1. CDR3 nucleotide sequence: TGTGCCAGCAAGACAGGGGGCACCGGGGAGCTGTTTTTT. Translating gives CASKTGGTGELFF.